This entry features one T cell receptor (beta chain) sequence. Its matching antigen is unknown. CDR3 length: 13 amino acids. V was cut by 0 bases and J by 6 bases, with 10 bases left in between. Germline V gene sequence: CDR1 SGDLS, CDR2 YYNGEE. The data were taken from a study of a mutant IDH1 vaccine in newly diagnosed glioma. Broader study findings: Changes in the top peripheral T cell clonotypes seemingly had no bearing on pseudoprogression.

Sequencing used immunoSEQ multiplex PCR; TCRdb keeps in-frame clones, though not all of them. The table lists 84,000 or so clones, approximately 75% of them singletons. Sample time point: week 47, end of study. Vaccination used 300 ug of mutant IDH1 20-mer peptide per dose, with topical imiquimod. In weeks 1, 3, 5, 7, 11, 15, 19 and 23, patients were immunized, eight times in all. The source material was PBMCs, sampled from a glioma patient whose treatment included an IDH1 peptide vaccine. V and J are TRBV9 and TRBJ2-7; D may be TRBD1 or TRBD2 (5 bases each). The sequence was obtained from a middle-aged man with glioma. CDR3 DNA: TGTGCCAGCAGCGTAGCATGGGGACGCGAGCAGTACTTC. This encodes CASSVAWGREQYF.